This T cell receptor (beta chain) was documented in a study of shared clonotypes between healthy human individuals. Study overall: Samples came from a couple of female and a few male donors aged 18 to 49.

Study results and caveats: Donors were few, which limited the genetic and exposure-history diversity represented. Clonotypes not shared had lower generation probabilities than those common to all four donors.

As regards this clone: As yet, its antigen is unknown.

Per germline, CDR1 SGHRS and CDR2 YFSETQ. V was pared by 0 bases and J by 1 base, with 9 bases between. CDR3 length equals 15 residues. Generated by immunoSEQ multiplex PCR, the TCRdb table keeps only in-frame clones and is missing some. The profile covers around 690,000 clones, with 90% appearing a single time and about 33% taken by the ten largest. This clonotype was obtained from a man between 18 and 35 years old in good health. Some clones in this sample may be carry-over from other donors' samples. The material sequenced was memory CD8+ T cells from PBMCs. Subset denoted: CD45RO+ cells pooled with CCR7-negative TemRA cells. V usage is TRBV5-1 and J usage is TRBJ2-3; D not certain. Here the CDR3 reads CASSLDPGGTDTQYF. In nucleotides, the CDR3 is TGCGCCAGCAGCTTGGATCCTGGGGGCACAGATACGCAGTATTTT. The whole variable domain, remainder taken from reference TRBV5-1 and TRBJ2-3, is KAGVTQTPRYLIKTRGQQVTLSCSPISGHRSVSWYQQTPGQGLQFLFEYFSETQRNKGNFPGRFSGRQFSNSRSEMNVSTLELGDSALYLCASSLDPGGTDTQYFGPGTRLTVL.